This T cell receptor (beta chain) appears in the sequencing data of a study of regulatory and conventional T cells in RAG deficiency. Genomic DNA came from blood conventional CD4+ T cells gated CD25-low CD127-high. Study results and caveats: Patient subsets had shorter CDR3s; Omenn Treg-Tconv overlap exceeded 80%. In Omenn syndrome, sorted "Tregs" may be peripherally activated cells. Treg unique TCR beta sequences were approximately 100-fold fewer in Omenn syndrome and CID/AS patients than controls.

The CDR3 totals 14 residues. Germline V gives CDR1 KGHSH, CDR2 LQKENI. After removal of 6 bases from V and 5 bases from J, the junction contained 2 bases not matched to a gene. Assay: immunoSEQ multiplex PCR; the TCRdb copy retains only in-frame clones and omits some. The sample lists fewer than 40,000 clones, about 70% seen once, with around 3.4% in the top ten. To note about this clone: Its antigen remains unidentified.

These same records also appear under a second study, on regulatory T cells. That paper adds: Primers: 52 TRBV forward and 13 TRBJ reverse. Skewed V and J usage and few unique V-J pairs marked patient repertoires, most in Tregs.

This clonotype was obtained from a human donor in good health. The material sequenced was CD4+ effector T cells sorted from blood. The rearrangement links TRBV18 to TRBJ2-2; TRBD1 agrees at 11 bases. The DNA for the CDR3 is TGTGCCAGCTCGGGACAGGGGGAGACCGGGGAGCTGTTTTTT. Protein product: CASSGQGETGELFF.